The clone carrying this T cell receptor beta chain occurred once. Its antigen is undetermined. This sample stems from a study of CD8+CD57+ T cells in acquired aplastic anemia. Study-wide findings and caveats: Patients and controls shared some 30 CD8+ CDR3 sequences, highly expressed in patients.

An expansion of CD8+CD57+ cells by flow cytometry had been shown in patients chosen for sequencing. There were no patients without severe acquired aplastic anemia. Genomic DNA constituted the template upon which TCR beta VDJ and CDR3 profiling was performed. In TCRdb, the reads were re-called with MiXCR into one record per CDR3 protein. The sample includes fewer than 85,000 distinct CDR3 sequences, 60% to 75% of them seen just once. CDR1 DFQATT and CDR2 SNEGSKA come from the germline V gene (reference sequence). The CDR3 is 14 residues long. The V end lost 6 bases, the J end lost 3 bases, and 15 bases lay between the germline ends.

V is TRBV20-1 and J is TRBJ2-1; D is uncertain. Sequencing used sorted CD4+, CD8+, or CD8+CD57+ T cells (not recorded which) from PBMCs. The TCR sequence derives from a human donor with aplastic anemia. CDR3 sequence: CSAQGQLNYNEQFF. The CDR3 DNA is TGCAGTGCCCAAGGGCAGCTGAACTACAATGAGCAGTTCTTC.